The TCR beta chain described here comes from a study of cytomegalovirus exposure and HLA in healthy donors. The PCR was carried out with 60 Vbeta primers and 13 Jbeta primers. Generated by immunoSEQ multiplex PCR, the TCRdb table keeps only in-frame clones and is missing some. In the table there are under 200,000 clones, less than 80% of which are singletons. This clone was recorded a few times. Specimen: PBMCs. This sequence was found in a middle-aged man in good health and CMV-seronegative.

CDR3 nucleotide sequence: TGTGCCAGCACCCAAGGGGGAATCGGGGAGCTGTTTTTT. It encodes CASTQGGIGELFF. This chain joins TRBV6-1 and TRBJ2-2, with TRBD1 as a possible D gene (6 bases). Germline CDR1 reads MNHNS; CDR2 reads SASEGT. This CDR3 comprises 13 residues. The V gene lost 7 bases and the J gene lost 7 bases, with 13 bases spanning the gap.